The rows below give T cell receptor beta chains drawn from one sample of a study of identifying expanded T cells in peripheral blood. Clones were sequenced by immunoSEQ multiplex PCR, and TCRdb holds only the in-frame ones, with some missing. The table lists more than 75,000 clones, about 90% of them singletons. The sequenced sample was blood. All receptors derive from a person aged 18 to 75 in good health. CDR3s include the opening cysteine and the closing phenylalanine or tryptophan. A D gene is named only where the DNA matches it firmly. Clone size appears in some rows only: once, few, many, or a class for an expanded clone.

v_call,clone_size,j_call,d_call,cdr3_aa,cdr3_nt
TRBV11-2,.,TRBJ1-1,.,CASSLWTEMNTEAFF,TGTGCCAGCAGCCTCTGGACGGAGATGAACACTGAAGCTTTCTTT
TRBV10-3,.,TRBJ1-3,.,CAAARDLLTGNTIYF,TGTGCCGCGGCCCGAGATTTATTGACTGGAAACACCATATATTTT
TRBV30,.,TRBJ1-3,.,CAWSQRGNTIYF,TGTGCCTGGTCCCAGAGGGGAAACACCATATATTTT
TRBV2,once,TRBJ1-5,.,CASSPSVAGNQPQHF,TGTGCCAGCAGTCCCTCTGTGGCGGGCAATCAGCCCCAGCATTTT
TRBV2,.,TRBJ1-2,TRBD1,CASSLGTAYGYTF,TGTGCCAGCAGTTTAGGGACAGCGTATGGCTACACCTTC
TRBV27,few,TRBJ1-5,.,CASSGGTGYQPQHF,TGTGCCAGCAGTGGGGGAACTGGTTATCAGCCCCAGCATTTT
TRBV5-1,once,TRBJ2-7,.,CASSLGETDFSYEQYF,TGCGCCAGCAGCTTGGGGGAAACAGACTTCTCCTACGAGCAGTACTTC
TRBV7-2,.,TRBJ1-1,.,CASSLGGRMGLFF,TGTGCCAGCAGCTTAGGGGGTCGTATGGGACTGTTCTTT
TRBV5-5,.,TRBJ1-4,.,CASSLEGSGEKLFF,TGTGCCAGCAGCTTGGAGGGCTCGGGAGAAAAACTGTTTTTT
TRBV19,.,TRBJ2-2,.,CASSLTPTGGELFF,TGTGCCAGTAGTCTGACCCCTACGGGCGGGGAGCTGTTTTTT
TRBV7-2,.,TRBJ1-1,.,CASSLVGVDTEAFF,TGTGCCAGCAGCTTAGTCGGGGTGGACACTGAAGCTTTCTTT
TRBV19,.,TRBJ1-5,.,CASSIDRSGQPQHF,TGTGCCAGTAGTATAGACCGGTCAGGGCAGCCCCAGCATTTT
TRBV6-5,.,TRBJ2-7,.,CASSLGQPMSEQYF,TGTGCCAGCAGCCTCGGACAGCCTATGAGCGAGCAGTACTTC
TRBV5-6,.,TRBJ2-7,.,CASSLYKVDIYEQYF,TGTGCCAGCAGCTTGTATAAAGTCGACATCTACGAGCAGTACTTC
TRBV12-5,.,TRBJ2-7,.,CASGPTGPSGEQYF,TGTGCTAGTGGGCCAACAGGGCCTTCAGGCGAGCAGTACTTC
TRBV21-1,.,TRBJ1-5,.,CASSNPTGSNQPQHF,TGTGCCAGCAGCAACCCGACAGGGTCGAATCAGCCCCAGCATTTT
TRBV29-1,.,TRBJ1-1,.,CSVEDRQLLKAFF,TGCAGCGTTGAAGATCGGCAGCTACTAAAAGCTTTCTTT
TRBV5-5,.,TRBJ2-7,.,CASSLGRNSYEQYF,TGTGCCAGCAGCCTAGGCCGAAACTCCTACGAGCAGTACTTC
TRBV4-3,.,TRBJ2-1,TRBD2,CASSQETSGGANEQFF,TGCGCCAGCAGCCAAGAAACAAGCGGGGGGGCCAATGAGCAGTTCTTC
TRBV6-5,.,TRBJ1-2,TRBD1,CASSYSSRGLGYGYTF,TGTGCCAGCAGTTACTCGAGCAGGGGGCTTGGCTATGGCTACACCTTC
TRBV7-9,.,TRBJ1-1,.,CASSRGYTEAFF,TGTGCCAGCAGCAGGGGCTACACTGAAGCTTTCTTT
TRBV6-5,.,TRBJ2-3,.,CASRIGRRGTDTQYF,TGTGCCAGCAGGATAGGCAGGAGAGGCACAGATACGCAGTATTTT
TRBV6-6,.,TRBJ1-2,TRBD1,CASSSDRGLNNYGYTF,TGTGCCAGCAGTTCTGACAGGGGGCTTAATAACTATGGCTACACCTTC
TRBV30,.,TRBJ1-5,.,CAWSVAGLISNQPQHF,TGTGCCTGGAGTGTAGCAGGGTTGATTAGCAATCAGCCCCAGCATTTT
TRBV2,few,TRBJ1-6,.,CASSTTGNWLRSYNSPLHF,TGTGCCAGCAGTACAACAGGGAATTGGCTTCGATCCTATAATTCACCCCTCCACTTT
TRBV4-1,.,TRBJ1-1,.,CASSQVGGRRPEAFF,TGCGCCAGCAGCCAAGTTGGAGGGCGAAGGCCTGAAGCTTTCTTT
TRBV6-6,.,TRBJ1-5,.,CASSYSEIQPQHF,TGTGCCAGCAGTTATTCGGAGATTCAGCCCCAGCATTTT
TRBV7-3,.,TRBJ2-1,.,CASSLMGGANEQFF,TGTGCCAGCAGCTTAATGGGTGGGGCCAATGAGCAGTTCTTC
TRBV11-2,.,TRBJ2-7,.,CASSSQGYEQYF,TGTGCCAGCAGCTCTCAGGGGTACGAGCAGTACTTC
TRBV9,.,TRBJ2-3,.,CASSVQGTDTQYF,TGTGCCAGCAGCGTGCAGGGCACAGATACGCAGTATTTT
TRBV6-6,.,TRBJ2-6,.,CASSMGGANVLTF,TGTGCCAGCAGCATGGGTGGGGCCAACGTCCTGACTTTC
TRBV7-8,.,TRBJ1-1,.,CASSLRRRDSYTEAFF,TGTGCCAGCAGCCTACGCAGGCGGGACTCTTACACTGAAGCTTTCTTT
TRBV7-9,medium-sized,TRBJ1-6,TRBD1,CASSLPTGVNSPLHF,TGTGCCAGCAGCTTGCCCACAGGGGTCAATTCACCCCTCCACTTT
TRBV6-4,.,TRBJ2-4,TRBD2,CASSDSTSGGANIQYF,TGTGCCAGCAGTGACTCGACTAGCGGGGGGGCAAACATTCAGTACTTC
TRBV7-2,once,TRBJ1-6,TRBD1,CASSTRQGANSPLHF,TGTGCCAGCAGCACACGACAGGGGGCCAATTCACCCCTCCACTTT
TRBV5-4,.,TRBJ1-1,TRBD1,CASSKQGGRYTEAFF,TGTGCCAGCAGCAAACAGGGGGGCCGTTACACTGAAGCTTTCTTT
TRBV10-3,.,TRBJ1-2,.,CAISESLMLRRDWPCGYTF,TGTGCCATCAGTGAGTCGTTGATGTTGCGCAGGGACTGGCCTTGTGGCTACACCTTC
TRBV30,.,TRBJ2-1,.,CAFYGDPYNEQFF,TGTGCCTTCTACGGGGACCCCTACAATGAGCAGTTCTTC
TRBV5-1,.,TRBJ1-2,.,CASRSQSNYGYTF,TGCGCCAGCAGGAGCCAGTCTAACTATGGCTACACCTTC
TRBV12-5,once,TRBJ1-4,TRBD1,CASGLVLTGGETVEKLFF,TGTGCTAGTGGTTTGGTACTGACAGGGGGCGAGACGGTTGAAAAACTGTTTTTT
TRBV20-1,.,TRBJ2-1,.,CSAVPPGEQFF,TGCAGTGCCGTCCCACCAGGTGAGCAGTTCTTC
TRBV9,.,TRBJ2-2,.,CASSVARGQVGTGELFF,TGTGCCAGCAGCGTAGCCCGAGGGCAGGTGGGCACCGGGGAGCTGTTTTTT
TRBV7-9,.,TRBJ2-7,.,CASSLNLVGTGYEQYF,TGTGCCAGCAGCTTAAATCTCGTGGGCACCGGGTACGAGCAGTACTTC
TRBV6-1,.,TRBJ2-1,.,CASSEGGTPNNEQFF,TGTGCCAGCAGTGAAGGTGGGACACCCAACAATGAGCAGTTCTTC
TRBV7-9,.,TRBJ2-3,.,CASSLLEDTQYF,TGTGCCAGCAGCTTGCTTGAAGATACGCAGTATTTT
TRBV6-5,.,TRBJ2-1,.,CASRGGPREFF,TGTGCCAGCAGGGGGGGGCCGCGCGAGTTCTTC
TRBV5-1,.,TRBJ1-1,.,CASRGRLNTEAFF,TGCGCCAGCAGGGGGAGACTGAACACTGAAGCTTTCTTT
TRBV9,.,TRBJ1-2,.,CASSAQQGTYTF,TGTGCCAGCAGCGCCCAACAGGGAACCTACACCTTC
TRBV7-2,.,TRBJ1-5,.,CASSLGNSNQPQHF,TGTGCCAGCAGTTTGGGGAATAGCAATCAGCCCCAGCATTTT
TRBV6-5,.,TRBJ2-7,.,CASSLKGVHEQYF,TGTGCCAGCAGTTTAAAGGGTGTCCACGAGCAGTACTTC
TRBV5-1,.,TRBJ1-2,TRBD1,CASSTHRGYGYTF,TGCGCCAGCAGCACCCACAGGGGGTATGGCTACACCTTC
TRBV11-2,.,TRBJ2-7,.,CASWNSTDYEQYF,TGTGCCAGCTGGAATTCGACAGATTACGAGCAGTACTTC
TRBV11-2,.,TRBJ1-5,.,CASSLAGSNQPQHF,TGTGCCAGCAGCTTAGCAGGGAGTAATCAGCCCCAGCATTTT
TRBV4-1,.,TRBJ1-2,.,CASSQDRGVSGYTF,TGCGCCAGCAGCCAAGATCGGGGCGTGAGCGGCTACACCTTC
TRBV6-5,.,TRBJ2-7,.,CASSPRLWGAYEQYF,TGTGCCAGCAGTCCCCGGTTGTGGGGAGCCTACGAGCAGTACTTC
TRBV5-4,.,TRBJ2-7,TRBD1,CASREDRGQYDEQYF,TGTGCCAGCAGGGAAGACAGGGGGCAGTATGACGAGCAGTACTTC
TRBV6-5,.,TRBJ1-2,.,CASSPRGDGYTF,TGTGCCAGCAGTCCCCGGGGAGATGGCTACACCTTC